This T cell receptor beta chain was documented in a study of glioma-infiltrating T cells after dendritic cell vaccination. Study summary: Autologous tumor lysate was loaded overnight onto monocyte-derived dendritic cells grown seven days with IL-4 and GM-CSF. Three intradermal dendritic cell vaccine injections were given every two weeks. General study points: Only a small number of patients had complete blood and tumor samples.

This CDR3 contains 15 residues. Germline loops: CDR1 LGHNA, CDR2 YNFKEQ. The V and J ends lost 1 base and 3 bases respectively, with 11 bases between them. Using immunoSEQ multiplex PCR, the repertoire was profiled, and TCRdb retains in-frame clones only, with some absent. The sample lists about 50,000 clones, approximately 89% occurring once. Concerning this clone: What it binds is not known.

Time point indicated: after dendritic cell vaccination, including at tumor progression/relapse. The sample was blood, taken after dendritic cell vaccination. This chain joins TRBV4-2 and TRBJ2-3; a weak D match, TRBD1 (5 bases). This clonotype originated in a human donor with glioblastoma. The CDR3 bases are TGTGCCAGCAGCCAAGGCCAGGGTTGGACAGATACGCAGTATTTT. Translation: CASSQGQGWTDTQYF.